The rows below give T cell receptor beta chains drawn from one sample of a study of blood T cell repertoires in COVID-19. TCRdb's table, derived via immunoSEQ multiplex PCR, lists solely in-frame clones and lacks some. The data contain 450,000 or so clones, 90% of them singletons. What was sequenced was PBMCs or T cells enriched from blood (not recorded which). These receptors all stem from a man between 18 and 29 years old who had recovered from COVID-19. The CDR3 runs from the conserved cysteine through the conserved F or W. The D gene is left open where the match is weak. Expanded clones are given a class, and other clones once, few, many or no size at all.

j_gene | v_gene | abundance | d_gene | CDR3nt | CDR3aa
TRBJ1-3 | TRBV9 | . | . | TGTGCCAGCAGCGCACGGGGGTCGGACACCATATATTTT | CASSARGSDTIYF
TRBJ1-1 | TRBV6-5 | . | . | TGTGCCACTGCGAGGGGAGGGGACTCTGAAGCTTTCTTT | CATARGGDSEAFF
TRBJ1-3 | TRBV9 | . | . | TGTGCCAGCAGCGTAGCGAGGGCAGGAGGAAACACCATATATTTT | CASSVARAGGNTIYF
TRBJ1-1 | TRBV5-4 | once | . | TGTGCCAGCAGCGTAGACAGCACGAACACTGAAGCTTTCTTT | CASSVDSTNTEAFF
TRBJ2-7 | TRBV11-2 | . | . | TGTGCCAGCAGACACGACTTGTTAACCTACGAGCAGTACTTC | CASRHDLLTYEQYF
TRBJ2-4 | TRBV28 | . | . | TGTGCCAGCAGTTTTAACCCCGGAGAGAGCTATTCCAAAAACATTCAGTACTTC | CASSFNPGESYSKNIQYF
TRBJ2-7 | TRBV5-4 | . | . | TGTGCCAGCAGCCCAGGTGGTGGGGGCCGCTACGAGCAGTACTTC | CASSPGGGGRYEQYF
TRBJ2-2 | TRBV27 | . | TRBD1 | TGTGCCAGCAGTCTCTGGGCGGACAGGGGTCGGGGCGGGGAGCTGTTTTTT | CASSLWADRGRGGELFF
TRBJ1-1 | TRBV29-1 | . | . | TGCAGCGTTGAAGCGCGGGGCCTGAACACTGAAGCTTTCTTT | CSVEARGLNTEAFF
TRBJ2-7 | TRBV25-1 | . | . | TGTGCCAGCAGTGAAGGAACAGCCCAGTACTTC | CASSEGTAQYF
TRBJ2-1 | TRBV28 | . | TRBD2 | TGTGCCAGCAGCTCTAGCGGGAAGAGAGTATTCTTC | CASSSSGKRVFF
TRBJ2-3 | TRBV15 | . | . | TGTGCCACCAGCAGAGAACCGGGCACAGATACGCAGTATTTT | CATSREPGTDTQYF
TRBJ1-1 | TRBV7-9 | . | . | TGTGCCAGCAGCTTAACTGCGAACACTGAAGCTTTCTTT | CASSLTANTEAFF
TRBJ2-3 | TRBV27 | . | TRBD1 | TGTGCCAGCAGTCGGGGGACAGGGCCCTACACAGATACGCAGTATTTT | CASSRGTGPYTDTQYF
TRBJ2-3 | TRBV11-3 | . | . | TGTGCCAGCAGCTTAGGACAGCTCAGCACAGATACGCAGTATTTT | CASSLGQLSTDTQYF
TRBJ2-4 | TRBV10-3 | . | TRBD2 | TGTGCCATCAGTGCATCTGCAGGGACTAGCGGGAGTAAGTCTCCAAACATTCAGTACTTC | CAISASAGTSGSKSPNIQYF
TRBJ1-1 | TRBV11-2 | . | . | TGTGCCAGCAGCCCGAGGTTCCCGGGTATGGAAGCTTTCTTT | CASSPRFPGMEAFF
TRBJ1-2 | TRBV29-1 | . | . | TGCAGCGTTGAATCTCCGAGGGGCTACACCTTC | CSVESPRGYTF
TRBJ2-1 | TRBV4-1 | . | . | TGCGCCAGCAGCCCCATGAAGGGGATAGGTTACAATGAGCAGTTCTTC | CASSPMKGIGYNEQFF
TRBJ2-5 | TRBV9 | . | TRBD2 | TGTGCCAGCAGCACCCCGGGGAGCGGGGGAGAGACCCAGTACTTC | CASSTPGSGGETQYF
TRBJ1-2 | TRBV29-1 | . | . | TGCAGCGTTGCACTAGGCTATGGCTACACCTTC | CSVALGYGYTF
TRBJ2-3 | TRBV27 | . | . | TGTGCCAGCAGTTTTTACAGCACCACAGATACGCAGTATTTT | CASSFYSTTDTQYF
TRBJ1-4 | TRBV27 | . | . | TGTGCCAGCAGAGAGGGGGGGGCTAGTGAAAAACTGTTTTTT | CASREGGASEKLFF
TRBJ2-3 | TRBV7-3 | . | . | TGTGCCAGCAGCTTACGCGGGAACCCAAGCACAGATACGCAGTATTTT | CASSLRGNPSTDTQYF
TRBJ2-1 | TRBV4-1 | . | TRBD2 | TGCGCCAGCAGCCAACTAAAAGCGGGAGGAGGGTACAATGAGCAGTTCTTC | CASSQLKAGGGYNEQFF
TRBJ1-2 | TRBV10-3 | . | TRBD1 | TGTGCCATCAGTGAGTCGGCAGGGGGCTATGGCTACACCTTC | CAISESAGGYGYTF
TRBJ2-1 | TRBV7-3 | . | TRBD2 | TGTGCCAGCAGCCCCCGGGCGGGAGCGAGCTCCTACAATGAGCAGTTCTTC | CASSPRAGASSYNEQFF
TRBJ2-3 | TRBV4-2 | . | TRBD2 | TGTGCCAGCAGCCAAGATCTATCTAGCGGGAGTTACCCCATGAATACGCAGTATTTT | CASSQDLSSGSYPMNTQYF
TRBJ1-1 | TRBV30 | . | TRBD1 | TGTGCCTGGCTTAACAGGGGGAACACTGAAGCTTTCTTT | CAWLNRGNTEAFF
TRBJ1-4 | TRBV28 | . | . | TGTGCCAGCAGTTTGAGGCCCGCCGATGAAAAACTGTTTTTT | CASSLRPADEKLFF
TRBJ2-7 | TRBV6-5 | . | TRBD2 | TGTGCCAGCAGGGGGCTAGCGGGAATGTACGAGCAGTACTTC | CASRGLAGMYEQYF
TRBJ1-1 | TRBV7-9 | . | TRBD1 | TGTGCCAGCAGCCGAGACAGGGCGGACACTGAAGCTTTCTTT | CASSRDRADTEAFF
TRBJ1-2 | TRBV19 | . | . | TGTGCCAGTAGTATAGACAGACTCTATGGCTACACCTTC | CASSIDRLYGYTF
TRBJ2-3 | TRBV6-4 | . | TRBD2 | TGTGCCACCACAGCTAGCGGGGGGCGCACAGATACGCAGTATTTT | CATTASGGRTDTQYF
TRBJ1-2 | TRBV3-1/TRBV3-2 | . | . | TGTGCCAGCAGCCAAGACCCCCGGTCAGGGTACACCTTC | CASSQDPRSGYTF
TRBJ1-1 | TRBV2 | . | TRBD1 | TGTGCCAGCACCAATCCGGACAGGCTGTTGGATGAAGCTTTCTTT | CASTNPDRLLDEAFF
TRBJ2-3 | TRBV7-2 | . | TRBD1 | TGTGCCAGCAGCGAGACAGGGGGCTACCCAGATACGCAGTATTTT | CASSETGGYPDTQYF
TRBJ2-7 | TRBV10-3 | once | . | TGTGCCATCAGTGAGTCTTCCAGGGACTACGAGCAGTACTTC | CAISESSRDYEQYF
TRBJ1-5 | TRBV2 | . | . | TGTGCCAGCACCCCAGGAGACAGGAAGAGCAATCAGCCCCAGCATTTT | CASTPGDRKSNQPQHF
TRBJ2-1 | TRBV9 | . | TRBD2 | TGTGCCAGCAGCGTAGACCCCCCCGCGGTAGCGGGAAGGTCAGGCTCCTACAATGAGCAGTTCTTC | CASSVDPPAVAGRSGSYNEQFF
TRBJ2-1 | TRBV11-2 | . | TRBD1 | TGTGCCAGCAGCTTCTCGGTGGGCAGGGGGCTATGGAATGAGCAGTTCTTC | CASSFSVGRGLWNEQFF
TRBJ1-3 | TRBV5-5 | . | . | TGTGCCAGCAGCTTGGCCCACAGTAATGGAAACACCATATATTTT | CASSLAHSNGNTIYF
TRBJ1-4 | TRBV5-4 | . | . | TGTGCCAGCAGCGAGAACCCACAGAGAAATGAAAAACTGTTTTTT | CASSENPQRNEKLFF
TRBJ2-2 | TRBV5-8 | . | . | TGTGCCAGCAGCTTCAGAAACATTGCCGGGGAGCTGTTTTTT | CASSFRNIAGELFF
TRBJ1-1 | TRBV28 | . | . | TGTGCCAGCAGTTTAACAGGGATTGGGAACACTGAAGCTTTCTTT | CASSLTGIGNTEAFF
TRBJ2-1 | TRBV3-1/TRBV3-2 | once | TRBD2 | TGTGCCAGCAGCCCGGGTACTAGCGCCAATGAGCAGTTCTTC | CASSPGTSANEQFF
TRBJ1-2 | TRBV19 | few | . | TGTGCCAGCGAATCCTGGAGGTCTATAAACTATGGCTACACCTTC | CASESWRSINYGYTF
TRBJ2-5 | TRBV29-1 | . | . | TGCAGCGTGGGGCGGAGAGGAGAGACCCAGTACTTC | CSVGRRGETQYF